Each of the 11 T cell receptor beta chains below was sequenced from the same sample in a study of blood T cell repertoires in COVID-19. The method was immunoSEQ multiplex PCR; TCRdb's version includes in-frame clones alone and lacks a portion of them. Of hundreds of thousands of clones in the sample, around 80% were seen once. Sequenced sample: peripheral blood. These receptors originate from a man between 35 and 55 years old with acute or convalescent COVID-19.

This chain joins TRBV12-3 or TRBV12-4 and TRBJ1-1; D unclear. CDR3 length equals 12 residues. With 7 bases removed from V and 4 bases from J, the gap between germline ends came to 10 bases. For the CDR3, the DNA is TGTGCCAGCAAACTTTCCCTCACTGAAGCTTTCTTT. The encoded protein is CASKLSLTEAFF.

V and J are TRBV5-1 and TRBJ1-1; TRBD1 might be the D (6 bases). The germline V gene encodes CDR1 SGHRS and CDR2 YFSETQ. The length of the CDR3 is 14 residues. Trimming took off 2 bases at V and 5 bases at J, with 13 bases between the two ends. Here the CDR3 reads CASSFVRGTTEAFF. The DNA of the CDR3 is TGCGCCAGCAGCTTTGTCAGGGGAACGACTGAAGCTTTCTTT. The variable domain in full, completed from reference TRBV5-1 and TRBJ1-1, reads KAGVTQTPRYLIKTRGQQVTLSCSPISGHRSVSWYQQTPGQGLQFLFEYFSETQRNKGNFPGRFSGRQFSNSRSEMNVSTLELGDSALYLCASSFVRGTTEAFFGQGTRLTVV.

This clone was picked up many times. Other DNA sequences in the sample encode the same CDR3. The chain has TRBV19 and TRBJ2-7; 7 nucleotides line up with TRBD1. The CDR3 runs to 14 residues. Trimming took 4 bases from V and 4 from J; bases not matched to a gene: 7. Germline V gene data show CDR1 as LNHDA and CDR2 as SQIVND (reference sequence). CDR3 residues: CASSNRDSPYEQYF. In nucleotides, the CDR3 is TGTGCCAGTAGTAACCGGGACAGTCCATACGAGCAGTACTTC.

The V call is TRBV7-9, the J call TRBJ2-1; unclear D gene. Germline assignment: CDR1 SEHNR and CDR2 FQNEAQ (reference sequence). V dropped 11 bases and J dropped 4 bases, with 9 bases sitting between them. This CDR3 is built from 11 residues. This chain's CDR3 is CAGQDYNEQFF. CDR3 coding DNA: TGTGCCGGTCAGGATTACAATGAGCAGTTCTTC. The full variable domain, in which reference TRBV7-9 and TRBJ2-1 provide the parts outside the CDR3, is DTGVSQNPRHKITKRGQNVTFRCDPISEHNRLYWYRQTLGQGPEFLTYFQNEAQLEKSRLLSDRFSAERPKGSFSTLEIQRTEQGDSAMYLCAGQDYNEQFFGPGTRLTVL.

This chain uses TRBV6-5 with TRBJ2-7; 8 bases line up with TRBD2. CDR1 and CDR2 (germline): MNHEY, SVGAGI. V was clipped by 7 bases and J by 6 bases; unmatched bases: 14. The CDR3 runs 15 residues. In DNA, the CDR3 is TGTGCCAGCAAGAGTGGAGACTTTAGCGGGACCGAGCAGTACTTC. It specifies CASKSGDFSGTEQYF.

The table lists this clone with a few counts. The genes are TRBV7-9 and TRBJ2-1; TRBD2 agrees at 9 bases. CDR1 and CDR2 (germline): SEHNR, FQNEAQ (reference sequence). The CDR3 spans 15 residues. V lost 6 bases to trimming and J lost 5 bases; unmatched junction nucleotides: 8. DNA for the CDR3: TGTGCCAGCAGAATCCCTAGCGGGATCAACAATGAGCAGTTCTTC. It specifies CASRIPSGINNEQFF.

The genes are TRBV14 and TRBJ2-7, with D hard to call. The germline CDR1 and CDR2 sequences are SGHDN and FVKESK. The CDR3 runs to 11 residues. V gave up 1 base and J gave up 7 bases, with 5 bases separating them. The CDR3 sequence is CASSQAREQYF. CDR3 bases: TGTGCCAGCAGCCAAGCCCGGGAGCAGTACTTC.

The chain links TRBV4-2 to TRBJ2-3; 10 nucleotides agree with TRBD2. Germline CDR1 is LGHNA and CDR2 is YNFKEQ. Losses at the gene ends were 2 bases for V and 7 bases for J; bases not matched to a gene: 9. This CDR3 contains 16 residues. The CDR3, as DNA: TGTGCCAGCAGCCAAACACCTAGCGGGAGAGTAAATACGCAGTATTTT. This encodes CASSQTPSGRVNTQYF.

This clone was observed a handful of times. The gene calls are TRBV19 and TRBJ1-5, with D perhaps TRBD1 (5 bases). The CDR3 loop spans 15 amino acids. Trimming stripped 6 bases from V and 4 bases from J, with 16 bases between. Germline assignment: CDR1 LNHDA and CDR2 SQIVND (reference sequence). CDR3 loop: CASRKDTAANQPQHF. The DNA of the CDR3 is TGTGCCAGTAGAAAGGACACCGCGGCTAATCAGCCCCAGCATTTT. The full variable domain, in which reference TRBV19 and TRBJ1-5 provide the parts outside the CDR3, is DGGITQSPKYLFRKEGQNVTLSCEQNLNHDAMYWYRQDPGQGLRLIYYSQIVNDFQKGDIAEGYSVSREKKESFPLTVTSAQKNPTAFYLCASRKDTAANQPQHFGDGTRLSIL.

This chain connects TRBV4-3 to TRBJ1-5, with 7 bases aligning to TRBD1. CDR1 and CDR2 from the germline V gene are LGHNA and YSLEER. With 4 bases clipped from V and 0 bases from J, the junction kept 3 bases outside the gene matches. This CDR3 has 15 amino acids. This CDR3 reads CASSLRQGSNQPQHF. CDR3 in DNA: TGCGCCAGCAGCCTAAGACAGGGTAGCAATCAGCCCCAGCATTTT.

V gene TRBV13 combines with J gene TRBJ2-7, with TRBD2 as a possible D gene (6 bases). The V end lost 1 base, the J end lost 2 bases, and 18 bases lay between the germline ends. The germline V gene encodes CDR1 PRHDT and CDR2 FYEKMQ (reference sequence). This CDR3 region has 17 residues. This chain's CDR3 is CASSLAAEGGVTYEQYF. In DNA form, the CDR3 reads TGTGCCAGCAGCTTAGCAGCGGAGGGCGGTGTGACCTACGAGCAGTACTTC.